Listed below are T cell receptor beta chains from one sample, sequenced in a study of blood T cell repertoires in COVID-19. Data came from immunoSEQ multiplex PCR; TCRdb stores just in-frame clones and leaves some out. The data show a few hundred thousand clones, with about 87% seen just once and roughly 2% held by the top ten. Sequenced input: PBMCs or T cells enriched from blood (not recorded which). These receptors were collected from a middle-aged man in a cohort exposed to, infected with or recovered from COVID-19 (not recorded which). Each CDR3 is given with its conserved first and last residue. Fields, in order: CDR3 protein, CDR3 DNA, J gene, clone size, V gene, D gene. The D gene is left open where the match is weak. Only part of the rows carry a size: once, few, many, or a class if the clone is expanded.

CDR3 protein: CASSLVSGGATEAFF
CDR3 DNA: TGTGCCAGCAGCTTAGTTTCGGGGGGCGCGACTGAAGCTTTCTTT
J gene: TRBJ1-1
clone size: -
V gene: TRBV5-5
D gene: -

CDR3 protein: CACRKDRRAFF
CDR3 DNA: TGTGCCTGCCGCAAAGACAGGAGAGCTTTCTTT
J gene: TRBJ1-1
clone size: -
V gene: TRBV30
D gene: -

CDR3 protein: CAWSPTGLGGYTF
CDR3 DNA: TGTGCCTGGAGCCCTACAGGGCTGGGAGGCTACACCTTC
J gene: TRBJ1-2
clone size: -
V gene: TRBV30
D gene: -

CDR3 protein: CSVPGSGNTIYF
CDR3 DNA: TGCAGCGTTCCGGGTTCTGGAAACACCATATATTTT
J gene: TRBJ1-3
clone size: -
V gene: TRBV29-1
D gene: -

CDR3 protein: CASSQTRGSGNGELFF
CDR3 DNA: TGTGCCAGCAGCCAAACCAGGGGGAGTGGGAACGGGGAGCTGTTTTTT
J gene: TRBJ2-2
clone size: -
V gene: TRBV7-2
D gene: TRBD1

CDR3 protein: CASSERGTYNEKLFF
CDR3 DNA: TGTGCCAGCAGCGAGCGTGGGACTTATAATGAAAAACTGTTTTTT
J gene: TRBJ1-4
clone size: -
V gene: TRBV2
D gene: -

CDR3 protein: CSASRDRGEGSPLHF
CDR3 DNA: TGCAGTGCCAGTCGCGATCGGGGTGAAGGATCACCCCTCCACTTT
J gene: TRBJ1-6
clone size: few
V gene: TRBV20-1
D gene: -

CDR3 protein: CASSRLTTNEKLFF
CDR3 DNA: TGTGCCAGTAGCCGACTCACAACTAATGAAAAACTGTTTTTT
J gene: TRBJ1-4
clone size: -
V gene: TRBV19
D gene: -

CDR3 protein: CASSSIRRSLANYGYTF
CDR3 DNA: TGTGCCAGCAGCTCTATTAGACGGAGCCTAGCTAACTATGGCTACACCTTC
J gene: TRBJ1-2
clone size: -
V gene: TRBV11-2
D gene: -

CDR3 protein: CASSPGTSGFNEQFF
CDR3 DNA: TGTGCCAGCAGCCCCGGGACTAGCGGGTTCAATGAGCAGTTCTTC
J gene: TRBJ2-1
clone size: -
V gene: TRBV3-1/TRBV3-2
D gene: TRBD2

CDR3 protein: CASSPQGSGAHRNYGYTF
CDR3 DNA: TGCGCCAGCAGCCCGCAGGGGTCGGGCGCCCATCGAAACTATGGCTACACCTTC
J gene: TRBJ1-2
clone size: -
V gene: TRBV5-1
D gene: -